What follows describes a single T cell receptor (beta chain). The data were produced by immunoSEQ multiplex PCR, yet TCRdb's version contains in-frame clones alone and is incomplete. The sample holds over 150,000 clones; roughly 81% are singletons and the top ten take approximately 1%. V lost 4 bases, J lost 3 bases, and 3 bases lay in between. From germline, CDR1 is KGHDR and CDR2 SFDVKD. The CDR3 totals 12 residues. The data originate from a study of blood T cell repertoires in COVID-19. This receptor was obtained from a man aged 35 to 55 with acute or convalescent COVID-19. Sequenced input: peripheral blood. The J gene is TRBJ1-3, the V gene TRBV24-1; no firm D call. The CDR3 reads CATSDSGNTIYF. The CDR3 DNA follows: TGTGCCACCAGTGACAGTGGAAACACCATATATTTT.